These 13 T cell receptor beta chains were sequenced from one sample in a study of OX40 agonist ivuxolimab in advanced cancers. The assay was immunoSEQ multiplex PCR, and TCRdb's table has in-frame clones only and misses some. The repertoire holds about 48,000 clones, about 85% seen once, with around 9% in the top ten. The source was CD4+ or CD8+ T cells sorted from blood, collected in a trial of the OX40 agonist ivuxolimab. These receptors all stem from an adult with an advanced solid tumor such as melanoma, head and neck, liver or kidney cancer.

The chain has TRBV11-2 and TRBJ2-1; the D is unclear. From germline, CDR1 is SGHAT and CDR2 FQNNGV. CDR3 length equals 13 residues. V lost 3 bases and J lost 7, with 10 bases in between. CDR3: CASSLTPANEQFF. Here the CDR3 DNA reads TGTGCCAGCAGCTTGACACCTGCGAATGAGCAGTTCTTC.

The V and J genes are TRBV29-1 and TRBJ2-2, with 7 bases lining up with TRBD2. The CDR3 runs to 13 residues. Germline V gene data show CDR1 as SQVTM and CDR2 as ANQGSEA. With 3 bases clipped from V and 6 bases from J, the junction kept 4 bases outside the gene matches. The CDR3: CSVEAGDPGELFF. The CDR3 nucleotides are TGCAGCGTTGAGGCGGGAGATCCCGGGGAGCTGTTTTTT.

This clone has just one count. The CDR3 here is CASSVLDMSDTQYF. Written as DNA, the CDR3 is TGCGCCAGCAGCGTGCTAGATATGTCAGATACGCAGTATTTT. The V gene is TRBV5-1, the J gene TRBJ2-3; D is ambiguous. The CDR3 is 14 amino acids. Trimming removed 4 bases from V and 4 bases from J, with 13 bases in between. From germline, CDR1 is SGHRS and CDR2 YFSETQ.

This chain uses TRBV19 with TRBJ2-7; TRBD1 agrees at 10 bases. The CDR3 sequence is 15 residues long. The J segment lost 0 bases and the V segment lost 5 bases, leaving 4 bases of the junction unmatched. Germline lookup yields CDR1 LNHDA and CDR2 SQIVND (reference sequence). CDR3: CASSPGQGYSYEQYF. CDR3 DNA: TGTGCCAGTAGTCCGGGACAGGGGTACTCCTACGAGCAGTACTTC. The complete variable domain, with remaining parts taken from reference TRBV19 and TRBJ2-7, reads DGGITQSPKYLFRKEGQNVTLSCEQNLNHDAMYWYRQDPGQGLRLIYYSQIVNDFQKGDIAEGYSVSREKKESFPLTVTSAQKNPTAFYLCASSPGQGYSYEQYFGPGTRLTVT.

This chain uses TRBV2 with TRBJ2-5; TRBD1 matches at 9 bases. The CDR3 has 14 residues. Germline values: CDR1 SNHLY, CDR2 FYNNEI. V shed 5 bases, J shed 0 bases, and the junction held 1 base outside the gene matches. The CDR3 DNA reads as TGTGCCAGCAGTAGGACAGGGGACCAAGAGACCCAGTACTTC. It specifies CASSRTGDQETQYF.

This chain links TRBV14 with TRBJ2-2, with TRBD1 identical over 9 bases. CDR3 length: 16 amino acids. The germline CDR1 and CDR2 sequences are SGHDN and FVKESK. V shed 4 bases, J shed 3 bases, and the junction held 6 bases outside the gene matches. The CDR3 region is CASSPIGTGHTGELFF. The CDR3 coding sequence is TGTGCCAGCAGCCCTATAGGGACAGGGCACACCGGGGAGCTGTTTTTT.

The V call is TRBV18, the J call TRBJ2-1; TRBD2 is a possible D gene (5 bases). Germline CDR1 and CDR2: KGHSH and LQKENI. The CDR3 is 15 residues long. Trimming shortened V by 3 bases and J by 4 bases, and 13 bases separated the two germline ends. The CDR3 nucleotides read TGTGCCAGCTCACCCCCGGCCCGGGGTTACAATGAGCAGTTCTTC. Translation gives CASSPPARGYNEQFF.

V gene TRBV11-3 combines with J gene TRBJ1-1, with D perhaps TRBD1 (5 bases). The CDR3 length is 14 residues. Deletions cut 5 bases from V and 1 base from J, with 11 bases between. Germline assignment: CDR1 SGHNT and CDR2 YENEEA. In DNA, the CDR3 is TGTGCCAGCAGCCGGATGGGGACGAACACTGAAGCTTTCTTT. This sequence encodes CASSRMGTNTEAFF.

The chain combines TRBV9 with TRBJ2-5; tentative D call: TRBD2 (7 bases). V was shortened by 6 bases and J by 5 bases, with 20 bases between the two germline ends. CDR3 length: 15 residues. Germline CDR1 is SGDLS and CDR2 is YYNGEE. The CDR3 DNA follows: TGTGCCAGCACTGGGGGCGGGAGCCTGGCTGAGACCCAGTACTTC. It codes for CASTGGGSLAETQYF.

This chain joins TRBV28 and TRBJ2-5; D could derive from TRBD1 or TRBD2 (7 bases each). This CDR3 region has 14 residues. Trimming removed 2 bases at V and 7 bases at J, with 14 bases between. Germline CDR1 MDHEN, CDR2 SYDVKM. CDR3 sequence reads: CASSLGGRGGTQYF. CDR3 DNA sequence: TGTGCCAGCAGTTTAGGAGGCAGGGGGGGGACCCAGTACTTC.

The V call is TRBV11-2, the J call TRBJ2-7, with a tentative D call TRBD2 (5 bases). Trimming cost V 0 bases and J 9 bases, with 12 bases left between them. The CDR3 is 13 residues long. The germline gives CDR1 SGHAT, CDR2 FQNNGV. CDR3 in DNA: TGTGCCAGCAGCTTAGATCGGGGTTGGCGGCAGTACTTC. It codes for CASSLDRGWRQYF.

The chain combines TRBV7-2 with TRBJ1-5; perhaps TRBD1 as D (5 bases). Germline V gene lookup returns CDR1 SGHTA and CDR2 FQGNSA. The CDR3 length is 15 residues. Trimming removed 5 bases at V and 5 bases at J, with 16 bases between. DNA for the CDR3: TGTGCCAGCAGCAGGACAATCACACTGGATCAGCCCCAGCATTTT. This encodes CASSRTITLDQPQHF.

The chain uses TRBV5-1 and TRBJ1-1; possible D gene TRBD1, 5 bases. The CDR3 loop spans 15 amino acids. The germline CDR1 and CDR2 sequences are SGHRS and YFSETQ. V dropped 0 bases and J dropped 3 bases, with 12 bases sitting between them. The CDR3 sequence: CASSLAGRGDTEAFF. The DNA of the CDR3 is TGCGCCAGCAGCTTGGCCGGGAGGGGTGACACTGAAGCTTTCTTT.